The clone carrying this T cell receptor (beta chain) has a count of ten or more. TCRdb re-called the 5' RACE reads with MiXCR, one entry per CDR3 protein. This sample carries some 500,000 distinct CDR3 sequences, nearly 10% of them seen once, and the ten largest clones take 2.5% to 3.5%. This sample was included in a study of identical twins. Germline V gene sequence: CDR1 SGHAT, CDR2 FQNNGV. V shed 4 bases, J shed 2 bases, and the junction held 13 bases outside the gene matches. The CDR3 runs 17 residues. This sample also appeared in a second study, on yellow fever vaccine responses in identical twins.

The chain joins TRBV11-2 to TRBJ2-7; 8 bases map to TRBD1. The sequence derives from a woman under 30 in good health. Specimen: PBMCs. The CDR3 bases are TGTGCCAGCAGCTCCCTACTTTTAACAGGGGGAGCCTACGAGCAGTACTTC. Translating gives CASSSLLLTGGAYEQYF.